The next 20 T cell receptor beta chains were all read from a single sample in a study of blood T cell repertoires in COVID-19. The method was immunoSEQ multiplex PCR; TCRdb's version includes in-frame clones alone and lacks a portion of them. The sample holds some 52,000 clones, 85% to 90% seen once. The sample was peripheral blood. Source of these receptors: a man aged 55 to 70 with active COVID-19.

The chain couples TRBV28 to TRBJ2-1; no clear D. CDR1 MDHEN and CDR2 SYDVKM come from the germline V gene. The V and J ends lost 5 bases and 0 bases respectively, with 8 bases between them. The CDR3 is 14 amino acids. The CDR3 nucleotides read TGTGCCAGCAGTCCCTTAGTCTCCTACAATGAGCAGTTCTTC. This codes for CASSPLVSYNEQFF.

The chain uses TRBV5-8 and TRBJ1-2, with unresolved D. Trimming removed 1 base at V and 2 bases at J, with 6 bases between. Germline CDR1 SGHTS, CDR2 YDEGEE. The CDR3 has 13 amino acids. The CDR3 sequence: CASSLIKNYGYTF. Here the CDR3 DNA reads TGTGCCAGCAGCTTGATTAAAAACTATGGCTACACCTTC.

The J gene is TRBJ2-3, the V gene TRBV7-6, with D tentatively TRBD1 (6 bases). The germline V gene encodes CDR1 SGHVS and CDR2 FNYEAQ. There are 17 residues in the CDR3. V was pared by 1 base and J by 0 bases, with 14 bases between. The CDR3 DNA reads TGTGCCAGCAGCTTAGTCGCAGGGGCCTTTAGCACAGATACGCAGTATTTT. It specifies CASSLVAGAFSTDTQYF.

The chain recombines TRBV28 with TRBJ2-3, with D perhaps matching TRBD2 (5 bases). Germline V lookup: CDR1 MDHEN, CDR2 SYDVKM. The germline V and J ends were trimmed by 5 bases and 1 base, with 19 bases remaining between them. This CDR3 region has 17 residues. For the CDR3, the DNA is TGTGCCAGCAGTGTAAGTTTCGGGGTCTCGGGCACAGATACGCAGTATTTT. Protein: CASSVSFGVSGTDTQYF.

The CDR3 reads CAISESRGQGPLVYEQYF. The CDR3 nucleotides are TGTGCCATCAGTGAGTCTAGAGGTCAGGGGCCGCTGGTGTACGAGCAGTACTTC. The V gene is TRBV10-3, the J gene TRBJ2-7, with D possibly TRBD1 on 6 matching bases. Germline CDR1 and CDR2: ENHRY and SYGVKD. V dropped 0 bases and J dropped 4 bases, with 22 bases sitting between them. The CDR3 contains 18 residues.

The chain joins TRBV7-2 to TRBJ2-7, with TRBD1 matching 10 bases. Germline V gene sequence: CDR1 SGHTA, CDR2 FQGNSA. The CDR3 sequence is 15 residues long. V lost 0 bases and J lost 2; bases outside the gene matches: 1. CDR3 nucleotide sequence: TGTGCCAGCAGCTTAGCCGGGACAGGGGCCTACGAGCAGTACTTC. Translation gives CASSLAGTGAYEQYF.

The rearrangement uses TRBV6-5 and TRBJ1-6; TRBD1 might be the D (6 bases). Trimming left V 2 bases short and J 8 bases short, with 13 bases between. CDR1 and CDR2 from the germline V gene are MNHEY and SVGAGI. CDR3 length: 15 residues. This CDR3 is CASSYEGRGDSPLHF. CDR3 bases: TGTGCCAGCAGTTACGAGGGCAGGGGTGATTCACCCCTCCACTTT.

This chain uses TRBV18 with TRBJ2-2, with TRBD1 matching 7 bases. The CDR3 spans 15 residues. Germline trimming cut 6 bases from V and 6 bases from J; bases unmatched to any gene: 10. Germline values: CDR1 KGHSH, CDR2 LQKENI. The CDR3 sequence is CASSLRTGGSGELFF. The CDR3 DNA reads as TGTGCCAGCTCCCTGAGGACAGGAGGTTCCGGGGAGCTGTTTTTT.

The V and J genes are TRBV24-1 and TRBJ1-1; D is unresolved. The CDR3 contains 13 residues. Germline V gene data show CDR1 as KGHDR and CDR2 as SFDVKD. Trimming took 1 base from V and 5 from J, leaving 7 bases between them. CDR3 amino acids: CATSDFGETEAFF. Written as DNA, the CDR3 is TGTGCCACCAGTGATTTCGGGGAGACTGAAGCTTTCTTT.

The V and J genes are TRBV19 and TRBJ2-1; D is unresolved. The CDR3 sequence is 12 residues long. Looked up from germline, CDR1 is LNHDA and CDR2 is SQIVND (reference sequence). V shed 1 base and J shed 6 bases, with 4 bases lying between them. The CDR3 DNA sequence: TGTGCCAGTAGTATAGGCGGCAATGAGCAGTTCTTC. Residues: CASSIGGNEQFF.

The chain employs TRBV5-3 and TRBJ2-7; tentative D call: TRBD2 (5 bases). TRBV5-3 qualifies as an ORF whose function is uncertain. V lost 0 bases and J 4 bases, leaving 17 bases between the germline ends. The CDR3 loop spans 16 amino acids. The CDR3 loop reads CARSLAETPRLYEQYF. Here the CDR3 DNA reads TGTGCCAGAAGCTTGGCGGAGACCCCGCGACTATACGAGCAGTACTTC.

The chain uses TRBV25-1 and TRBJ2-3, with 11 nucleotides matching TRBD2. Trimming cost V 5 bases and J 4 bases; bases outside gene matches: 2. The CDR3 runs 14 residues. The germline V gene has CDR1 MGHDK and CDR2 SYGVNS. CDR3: CASSIAGGPDTQYF. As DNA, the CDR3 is TGTGCCAGCAGTATAGCGGGAGGGCCAGATACGCAGTATTTT. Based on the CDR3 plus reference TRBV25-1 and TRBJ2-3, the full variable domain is EADIYQTPRYLVIGTGKKITLECSQTMGHDKMYWYQQDPGMELHLIHYSYGVNSTEKGDLSSESTVSRIRTEHFPLTLESARPSHTSQYLCASSIAGGPDTQYFGPGTRLTVL.

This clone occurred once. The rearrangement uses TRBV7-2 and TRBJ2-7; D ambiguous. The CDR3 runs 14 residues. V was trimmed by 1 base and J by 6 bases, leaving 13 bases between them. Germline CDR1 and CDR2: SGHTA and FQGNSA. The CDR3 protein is CASSLGPRVSEQYF. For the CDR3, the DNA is TGTGCCAGCAGCTTAGGTCCCCGGGTATCCGAGCAGTACTTC.

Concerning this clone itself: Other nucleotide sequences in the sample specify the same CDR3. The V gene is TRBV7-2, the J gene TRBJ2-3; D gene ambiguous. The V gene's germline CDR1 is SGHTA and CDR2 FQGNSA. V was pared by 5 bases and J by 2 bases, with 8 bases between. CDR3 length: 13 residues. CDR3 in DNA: TGTGCCAGCAGCATCCAGGTCACAGATACGCAGTATTTT. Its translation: CASSIQVTDTQYF.

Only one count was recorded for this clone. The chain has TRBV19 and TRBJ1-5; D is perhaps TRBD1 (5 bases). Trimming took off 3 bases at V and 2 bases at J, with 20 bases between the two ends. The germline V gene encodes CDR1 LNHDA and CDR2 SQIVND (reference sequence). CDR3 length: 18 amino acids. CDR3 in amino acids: CASSIQPSGWVGNQPQHF. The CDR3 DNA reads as TGTGCCAGTAGTATTCAACCCTCAGGGTGGGTTGGCAATCAGCCCCAGCATTTT.

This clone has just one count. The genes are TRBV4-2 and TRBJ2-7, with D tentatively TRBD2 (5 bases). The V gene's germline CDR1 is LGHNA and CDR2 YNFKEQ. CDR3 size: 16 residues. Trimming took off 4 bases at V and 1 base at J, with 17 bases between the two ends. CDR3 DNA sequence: TGTGCCAGCAGCCCACCTAGAGGGCGGCGATCCTACGAGCAGTACTTC. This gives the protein CASSPPRGRRSYEQYF.

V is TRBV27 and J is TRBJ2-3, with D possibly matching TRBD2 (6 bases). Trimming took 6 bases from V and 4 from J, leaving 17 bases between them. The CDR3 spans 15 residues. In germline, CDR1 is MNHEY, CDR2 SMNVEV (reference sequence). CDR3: CASSRLGGNSDTQYF. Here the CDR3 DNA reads TGTGCCAGCAGCCGCCTAGGCGGGAACTCAGATACGCAGTATTTT.

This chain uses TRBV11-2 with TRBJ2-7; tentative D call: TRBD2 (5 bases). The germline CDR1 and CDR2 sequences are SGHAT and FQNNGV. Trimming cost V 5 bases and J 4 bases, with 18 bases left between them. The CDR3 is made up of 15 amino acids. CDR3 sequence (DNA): TGTGCCAGCAGCCAAAGCGGACCCCATGGGTACGAGCAGTACTTC. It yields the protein CASSQSGPHGYEQYF.

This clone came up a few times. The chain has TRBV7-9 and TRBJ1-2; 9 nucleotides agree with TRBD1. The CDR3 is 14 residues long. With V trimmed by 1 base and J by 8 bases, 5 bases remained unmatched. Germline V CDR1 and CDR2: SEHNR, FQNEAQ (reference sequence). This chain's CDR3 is CASSLDRGREGYTF. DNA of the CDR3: TGTGCCAGCAGCTTAGACAGGGGGCGCGAAGGCTACACCTTC.

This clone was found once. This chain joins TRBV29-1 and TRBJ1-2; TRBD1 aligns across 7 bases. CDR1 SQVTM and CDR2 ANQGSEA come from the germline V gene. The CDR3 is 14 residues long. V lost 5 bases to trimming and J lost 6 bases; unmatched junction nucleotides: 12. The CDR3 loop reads CSVRGGETTDGYTF. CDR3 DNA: TGCAGCGTTCGAGGGGGCGAAACGACGGATGGCTACACCTTC.